Below are 14 T cell receptor beta chains sequenced from a single sample in a study of a mutant IDH1 vaccine in newly diagnosed glioma (dated by TCRdb to the early 2020s). The time point tag for this specimen amounts to: week 35, safety follow-up. Each vaccine dose was 300 ug of a 20-mer mutant IDH1 peptide in Montanide, given subcutaneously with topical imiquimod. The library was built by means of the immunoSEQ multiplex PCR assay. The clones in this table, taken by TCRdb from immuneACCESS, are in-frame only. Not every clone is retained; where verified, under half of the shortfall comes from an unresolved V gene, and the cause of the rest is unknown. The sample table contains roughly 30,000 clones; only one count was recorded for 81% of them. In total, the top ten clones hold less than 20% of the sample. These receptors have no identified antigens. Sequencing used PBMCs, obtained from a glioma patient whose treatment included an IDH1 peptide vaccine. The origin of the receptors is a man aged 25 to 40 with glioma.

The chain combines TRBV6-6 with TRBJ2-2; D remains ambiguous. Germline CDR1 and CDR2: MNHNY and SVGAGI (reference sequence). V was trimmed by 8 bases and J by 5 bases, leaving 12 bases between them. This CDR3 region has 13 residues. The CDR3 reads CASWYRATGELFF. CDR3 coding DNA: TGTGCCAGCTGGTATAGGGCTACCGGGGAGCTGTTTTTT.

This clone came up a few times. The chain employs TRBV18 and TRBJ2-7, with 10 bases identical to TRBD2. CDR3 length: 18 amino acids. Germline V lookup: CDR1 KGHSH, CDR2 LQKENI. V shed 1 base and J 2 bases; nucleotides not matched to a gene: 11. The CDR3 loop reads CASSPREASGRSAYEQYF. CDR3 sequence (DNA): TGTGCCAGCTCACCACGGGAGGCTAGCGGGAGATCGGCCTACGAGCAGTACTTC.

CDR3 residues: CASSASGTNTQYF. CDR3 coding DNA: TGTGCCAGCAGCGCTAGCGGGACAAATACGCAGTATTTT. The chain is built from TRBV5-8 and TRBJ2-3; the match to TRBD2 covers 9 bases. With 4 bases clipped from V and 7 bases from J, the junction kept 4 bases outside the gene matches. The CDR3 contains 13 residues. Germline V lookup: CDR1 SGHTS, CDR2 YDEGEE.

The chain has TRBV19 and TRBJ2-3; TRBD2 is a possible D gene (7 bases). Germline CDR1 and CDR2: LNHDA and SQIVND (reference sequence). The CDR3 is made up of 17 amino acids. With 3 bases removed from V and 7 bases from J, the gap between germline ends came to 23 bases. The CDR3 here is CASSIRGYERGTHTQYF. CDR3 nucleotide sequence: TGTGCCAGTAGTATCAGGGGATATGAGCGGGGCACCCATACGCAGTATTTT.

V gene TRBV25-1 combines with J gene TRBJ2-5; D assignment may be TRBD1 or TRBD2 (6 bases each). This CDR3 contains 14 residues. The germline V gene encodes CDR1 MGHDK and CDR2 SYGVNS. Trimming removed 2 bases from V and 5 bases from J, with 12 bases in between. DNA of the CDR3: TGTGCCAGCAGTGAAAGGGGGGCGTTTGAGACCCAGTACTTC. It translates to CASSERGAFETQYF.

Details on this clone: The sample holds other DNA sequences that translate to the same CDR3. The chain links TRBV5-1 to TRBJ2-7; a possible D gene is TRBD1 (6 bases). There are 13 residues in the CDR3. V shed 0 bases and J shed 5 bases, with 9 bases lying between them. CDR1 and CDR2 from the germline V gene are SGHRS and YFSETQ. As DNA, the CDR3 is TGCGCCAGCAGCTTGGGGCAGGGGAACGAGCAGTACTTC. Protein: CASSLGQGNEQYF.

This clone has only a few counts. The chain has TRBV5-6 and TRBJ1-1; 7 positions agree with TRBD1. Germline V gene sequence: CDR1 SGHDT, CDR2 YYEEEE. V lost 0 bases to trimming and J lost 0 bases; unmatched junction nucleotides: 2. The CDR3 totals 15 residues. The CDR3 spells CASSLEGALNTEAFF. For the CDR3, the DNA is TGTGCCAGCAGCTTGGAGGGGGCGTTGAACACTGAAGCTTTCTTT.

The V gene is TRBV5-1, the J gene TRBJ2-3; tentatively, D is TRBD1 or TRBD2 (5 bases each). The germline V gene encodes CDR1 SGHRS and CDR2 YFSETQ. Between the trimmed V and J ends, which lost 0 bases and 6 bases, there was a span of 11 bases. This CDR3 is 14 amino acids long. The chain's CDR3 is CASSLEGERDTQYF. As DNA, the CDR3 is TGCGCCAGCAGCTTGGAAGGGGAGCGGGATACGCAGTATTTT. The full variable domain, completed using reference TRBV5-1 and TRBJ2-3, is KAGVTQTPRYLIKTRGQQVTLSCSPISGHRSVSWYQQTPGQGLQFLFEYFSETQRNKGNFPGRFSGRQFSNSRSEMNVSTLELGDSALYLCASSLEGERDTQYFGPGTRLTVL.

This clone was detected only a few times. The chain combines TRBV9 with TRBJ2-1; 8 nucleotides line up with TRBD2. CDR1 SGDLS and CDR2 YYNGEE come from the germline V gene. The CDR3 spans 16 residues. With V trimmed by 2 bases and J by 2 bases, 6 bases remained unmatched. CDR3: CASSVSSGSTYNEQFF. The CDR3 nucleotides are TGTGCCAGCAGCGTGTCGAGCGGGAGCACCTACAATGAGCAGTTCTTC. The variable domain in full, with the rest retrieved from reference TRBV9 and TRBJ2-1, is DSGVTQTPKHLITATGQRVTLRCSPRSGDLSVYWYQQSLDQGLQFLIQYYNGEERAKGNILERFSAQQFPDLHSELNLSSLELGDSALYFCASSVSSGSTYNEQFFGPGTRLTVL.

CDR3 loop: CAISEPDQPQHF. CDR3 in DNA: TGTGCCATCAGTGAGCCCGACCAGCCCCAGCATTTT. The chain couples TRBV10-3 to TRBJ1-5; unclear D gene. V lost 2 bases and J lost 7, with 6 bases in between. The CDR3 length is 12 residues. The germline V gene has CDR1 ENHRY and CDR2 SYGVKD.

This chain links TRBV18 with TRBJ1-1; 7 bases are a match to TRBD1. The J segment lost 6 bases and the V segment lost 2 bases, leaving 0 bases of the junction unmatched. CDR3 length: 12 amino acids. The germline V gene has CDR1 KGHSH and CDR2 LQKENI. The CDR3 region is CASSPDRAEAFF. Here the CDR3 DNA reads TGTGCCAGCTCACCAGACAGGGCTGAAGCTTTCTTT.

This chain uses TRBV29-1 with TRBJ1-1; no reliable D call. Germline CDR1 reads SQVTM; CDR2 reads ANQGSEA. V lost 5 bases and J lost 8, with 21 bases in between. The CDR3 has 14 residues. CDR3 sequence (DNA): TGCAGCGTTCGAACCTCCCCCGGGAACTCCGAAGCTTTCTTT. This sequence encodes CSVRTSPGNSEAFF.

The table lists this clone with a few counts. The gene calls are TRBV5-1 and TRBJ1-1, with a possible D match to TRBD1 (6 bases). CDR1 and CDR2 (germline): SGHRS, YFSETQ. The CDR3 runs to 15 residues. V shed 4 bases and J shed 3 bases, with 16 bases lying between them. Here the CDR3 DNA reads TGCGCCAGCAGCATTACAGGGATTGTGGACACTGAAGCTTTCTTT. It is translated as CASSITGIVDTEAFF.

The chain employs TRBV29-1 and TRBJ1-1; no clear D. This CDR3 has 11 amino acids. V lost 3 bases, J lost 5 bases, and 7 bases lay in between. From germline, CDR1 is SQVTM and CDR2 ANQGSEA. The CDR3 DNA is TGCAGCGTTGAGGCTCGAACTGAAGCTTTCTTT. Its translation: CSVEARTEAFF. The full variable domain, its missing parts supplied by reference TRBV29-1 and TRBJ1-1, is SAVISQKPSRDICQRGTSLTIQCQVDSQVTMMFWYRQQPGQSLTLIATANQGSEATYESGFVIDKFPISRPNLTFSTLTVSNMSPEDSSIYLCSVEARTEAFFGQGTRLTVV.